This T cell receptor beta chain was recovered during a study of human T cells and chemical hapten exposure. Turning to this clonotype: No antigen is known for it.

Study results and caveats: The study found that DPC sensitization did not change TCRs above 1 in 1000 frequency.

CDR3 length: 17 amino acids. Between the trimmed V and J ends, which lost 4 bases and 0 bases, there was a span of 17 bases. Time point reported: patch test 3, about 24 weeks after DPC sensitization. Treatment in this sample: therapeutic diphenylcyclopropenone sensitization with weekly scalp DPC. TCRdb reanalysed the RACE reads using MiXCR and keeps one entry per CDR3 protein. The table has 50,000 to 60,000 distinct CDR3 sequences, around 12% seen once. The receptor was derived from a young man with alopecia areata. Some clones in this sample may be carry-over from other donors' samples. The chain carries TRBV5-3 and TRBJ1-3; D call uncertain. TRBV5-3 belongs to the ORF category, with a function that is uncertain. The sequences come from whole blood, collected in connection with sensitization to the hapten diphenylcyclopropenone (DPC). CDR3 loop: CARSIPPQRVSGNTIYF. CDR3 coding DNA: TGTGCCAGAAGCATCCCCCCCCAACGGGTCTCTGGAAACACCATATATTTT.